Listed below are T cell receptor beta chains from one sample, sequenced in a study of cytomegalovirus exposure and HLA in healthy donors. Using immunoSEQ multiplex PCR, the repertoire was profiled, and TCRdb retains in-frame clones only, with some absent. The table has about 130,000 clones, approximately 91% seen once. Sequenced input: PBMCs. These receptors all stem from a woman between 18 and 29 years old in good health and CMV-seronegative. The CDR3 runs from the conserved cysteine through the conserved F or W. A D gene is named only where the DNA matches it firmly. Size is omitted from some rows. Given values are once, few, many or a class for expanded clones.

D | J | size | V | CDR3 | DNA
NA | TRBJ2-4 | NA | TRBV11-2 | CASSALSIAKNIQYF | TGTGCCAGCAGCGCATTATCTATAGCCAAAAACATTCAGTACTTC
TRBD2 | TRBJ2-7 | NA | TRBV11-3 | CASSLESGTSGRGSYEQYF | TGTGCCAGCAGCTTAGAGTCAGGGACTAGCGGGAGAGGATCCTACGAGCAGTACTTC
NA | TRBJ2-3 | NA | TRBV21-1 | CASTVRGQSTDTQYF | TGTGCCAGCACCGTCCGGGGACAAAGCACAGATACGCAGTATTTT
NA | TRBJ2-7 | NA | TRBV19 | CASSISYHQPGPYEQYF | TGTGCCAGTAGTATATCATACCACCAGCCAGGGCCCTACGAGCAGTACTTC
TRBD1 | TRBJ1-1 | NA | TRBV30 | CAWRGQGHTEAFF | TGTGCCTGGAGGGGACAGGGGCACACTGAAGCTTTCTTT
NA | TRBJ2-3 | NA | TRBV5-6 | CASSFGQSTDTQYF | TGTGCCAGCAGCTTTGGTCAGAGCACAGATACGCAGTATTTT
TRBD1 | TRBJ2-7 | NA | TRBV5-6 | CASSLGGGGYEQYF | TGTGCCAGCAGCTTGGGAGGGGGCGGGTACGAGCAGTACTTC
TRBD2 | TRBJ2-3 | NA | TRBV10-1 | CASGLAGVGTDTQYF | TGCGCCAGTGGACTAGCGGGAGTGGGCACAGATACGCAGTATTTT
TRBD1 | TRBJ2-2 | few | TRBV29-1 | CSVKLRDRNTGELFF | TGCAGCGTTAAACTCCGGGACAGGAACACCGGGGAGCTGTTTTTT
NA | TRBJ2-5 | NA | TRBV27 | CASSFRTAQETQYF | TGTGCCAGCAGTTTTCGGACTGCACAAGAGACCCAGTACTTC
NA | TRBJ2-7 | NA | TRBV27 | CASSPTGLAAYEQYF | TGTGCCAGCAGTCCAACAGGGTTGGCAGCCTACGAGCAGTACTTC
TRBD1 | TRBJ1-1 | NA | TRBV7-9 | CASSLGTGFVLAEAFF | TGTGCCAGCAGCTTAGGGACAGGGTTTGTTCTGGCTGAAGCTTTCTTT
TRBD1 | TRBJ2-5 | NA | TRBV13 | CASSPDREETQYF | TGTGCCAGCAGCCCGGACAGGGAAGAGACCCAGTACTTC
NA | TRBJ2-7 | NA | TRBV7-9 | CASRTDRYEQYF | TGTGCCAGCAGGACCGACAGGTACGAGCAGTACTTC
NA | TRBJ2-5 | NA | TRBV30 | CASQRSSETQYF | TGTGCCTCCCAGCGGTCAAGCGAGACCCAGTACTTC
NA | TRBJ1-4 | NA | TRBV19 | CASSMRRQVLNEKLFF | TGTGCCAGTAGTATGCGAAGACAGGTTCTTAATGAAAAACTGTTTTTT
NA | TRBJ2-2 | NA | TRBV18 | CASSPTWGRTGELFF | TGTGCCAGCTCACCCACGTGGGGGCGCACCGGGGAGCTGTTTTTT
NA | TRBJ2-7 | NA | TRBV4-1 | CASSQIASYEQYF | TGCGCCAGCAGCCAAATAGCTTCCTACGAGCAGTACTTC
TRBD2 | TRBJ2-2 | NA | TRBV29-1 | CSVLPGGLAGELFF | TGCAGCGTTCTTCCGGGGGGGCTGGCCGGGGAGCTGTTTTTT